This TCR beta chain was sequenced during a study of blood T cell repertoires in COVID-19. Study-level background: COVID-19 samples, acute and convalescent, were from the United States, Italy and Spain. Sample material is recorded as cDNA or gDNA derived from T cells, B-cell-depleted T cells, or PBMCs.

Germline CDR1 and CDR2: SEHNR and FQNEAQ (reference sequence). The V and J ends lost 7 bases and 10 bases, in that order; junction bases with no gene match: 9. There are 15 residues in the CDR3. Original processing methods: For nucleated cells, counts were estimated from reference gene primer amplification. Produced via immunoSEQ multiplex PCR; TCRdb's table is partial and in-frame only. Clone size and V and J calls were adopted from that table, with D and trimming inferred from the DNA. The sample has 70,000 or so clones; roughly 89% are singletons. The clonotype comes from a man aged 25 to 45 with acute or convalescent COVID-19. The rearrangement joins TRBV7-9 to TRBJ1-6; 11 bases agree with TRBD1. The specimen sequenced was peripheral blood. CDR3 DNA sequence: TGTGCCAGCACCCCTAGTGGGACAGGGGGATCACCCCTCCACTTT. Amino acid sequence: CASTPSGTGGSPLHF.